These 15 T cell receptor beta chains came from one sample sequenced in a study of OX40 agonist ivuxolimab in advanced cancers. Some clones are missing from TCRdb's copy, which holds only in-frame ones; the method was immunoSEQ multiplex PCR. The data contain tens of thousands of clones, 80% to 95% of them singletons. Specimen: CD4+ or CD8+ T cells sorted from blood, collected in a trial of the OX40 agonist ivuxolimab. These receptors originate from an adult with an advanced solid tumor such as melanoma, head and neck, liver or kidney cancer.

V gene TRBV11-2 combines with J gene TRBJ2-1, with TRBD2 matching 12 bases. This CDR3 comprises 15 residues. The germline gives CDR1 SGHAT, CDR2 FQNNGV. The V and J ends lost 6 bases and 7 bases, in that order; junction bases with no gene match: 7. The CDR3 DNA reads as TGTGCCAGCAGTCGGACTAGCGGGATCCCTAATGAGCAGTTCTTC. Protein sequence: CASSRTSGIPNEQFF.

The chain carries TRBV6-1 and TRBJ1-3; 9 nucleotides agree with TRBD1. The CDR3 contains 16 residues. Germline trimming cut 1 base from V and 5 bases from J; bases unmatched to any gene: 6. Germline CDR1 reads MNHNS; CDR2 reads SASEGT. CDR3 nucleotide sequence: TGTGCCAGCAGTGAAGGTCCGGGACAGGGAAGAAACACCATATATTTT. Protein: CASSEGPGQGRNTIYF.

V is TRBV5-4 and J is TRBJ1-1; 9 bases align to TRBD1. Trimming at V came to 4 bases and at J to 1 base, leaving 5 bases not matched to a gene. This CDR3 has 15 amino acids. Per germline, CDR1 SGHNT and CDR2 YYREEE (reference sequence). The CDR3 sequence is CASSEHRGQNTEAFF. CDR3 bases: TGTGCCAGCAGCGAACACAGGGGGCAGAACACTGAAGCTTTCTTT. Variable domain in full (rest from reference TRBV5-4 and TRBJ1-1): ETGVTQSPTHLIKTRGQQVTLRCSSQSGHNTVSWYQQALGQGPQFIFQYYREEENGRGNFPPRFSGLQFPNYSSELNVNALELDDSALYLCASSEHRGQNTEAFFGQGTRLTVV.

The chain links TRBV28 to TRBJ2-7, with 8 bases matching TRBD2. After removal of 6 bases from V and 2 bases from J, the junction contained 9 bases not matched to a gene. Germline V gene sequence: CDR1 MDHEN, CDR2 SYDVKM. This CDR3 has 15 amino acids. The CDR3 nucleotides are TGTGCCAGCAGCAGGCAAGCGGGAGCCCCCTACGAGCAGTACTTC. This gives the protein CASSRQAGAPYEQYF.

V and J are TRBV10-2 and TRBJ1-5, with 7 nucleotides matching TRBD1. With V trimmed by 6 bases and J by 4 bases, 6 bases remained unmatched. The CDR3 is 14 residues long. Germline CDR1 is WSHSY and CDR2 is SAAADI. DNA of the CDR3: TGCGCCAGCAGGCAGGGGGGGGGTAATCAGCCCCAGCATTTT. Translated, it gives CASRQGGGNQPQHF.

This clone is a singleton in its sample. V is TRBV11-2 and J is TRBJ1-1, with 7 positions matching TRBD1. Germline CDR1 is SGHAT and CDR2 is FQNNGV. J gave up 3 bases and V 5 bases, and 9 bases lay outside the gene matches. This CDR3 region has 15 residues. CDR3: CASSPWQGVYTEAFF. The CDR3, as DNA: TGTGCCAGCAGCCCCTGGCAGGGGGTGTACACTGAAGCTTTCTTT.

The chain carries TRBV27 and TRBJ2-7; 9 bases align to TRBD2. V lost 7 bases to trimming and J lost 3 bases; unmatched junction nucleotides: 7. The CDR3 has 14 amino acids. Germline V CDR1 and CDR2: MNHEY, SMNVEV (reference sequence). Written as DNA, the CDR3 is TGTGCCAGCACTAAAAGCGGGGGGAACTACGAGCAGTACTTC. Encoded protein: CASTKSGGNYEQYF.

This clone was observed a handful of times. V gene TRBV10-3 combines with J gene TRBJ2-5, with D tentatively TRBD2 (6 bases). The CDR3 is 16 residues long. The ends were cut back, 1 base at V and 2 bases at J, with 14 bases in the middle. Germline values: CDR1 ENHRY, CDR2 SYGVKD. The CDR3 sequence: CAISEYRGGGQETQYF. The CDR3 DNA follows: TGTGCCATCAGTGAGTATCGCGGAGGAGGGCAAGAGACCCAGTACTTC.

V is TRBV11-2 and J is TRBJ2-7; TRBD2 aligns across 15 bases. J lost 9 bases, V lost 1 base, and 7 bases had no gene match. The germline gives CDR1 SGHAT, CDR2 FQNNGV. The CDR3 contains 16 residues. In DNA form, the CDR3 reads TGTGCCAGCAGCTTAGCGCCTCCGGGACTAGCGGGAGGGCAGTACTTC. Translated: CASSLAPPGLAGGQYF.

This clone was observed a single time. This chain joins TRBV4-1 and TRBJ2-7; 11 positions match TRBD1. The length of the CDR3 is 14 residues. Germline lookup yields CDR1 MGHRA and CDR2 YSYEKL. J lost 7 bases, V lost 2 bases, and 4 bases had no gene match. CDR3: CASSQPGTGGEQYF. CDR3 coding DNA: TGCGCCAGCAGCCAACCCGGGACAGGGGGAGAGCAGTACTTC.

The chain couples TRBV6-4 to TRBJ2-7; 9 bases fit TRBD1. The CDR3 runs to 18 residues. Germline CDR1 is MRHNA and CDR2 is SNTAGT. The J segment lost 0 bases and the V segment lost 4 bases, leaving 13 bases of the junction unmatched. The CDR3 DNA reads TGTGCCAGCAGTGCACCCGGGACAGGGATTGCCGACTCCTACGAGCAGTACTTC. This encodes CASSAPGTGIADSYEQYF.

This clone was seen only once. The chain links TRBV6-5 to TRBJ2-2, with D unclear. CDR3 size: 13 residues. V dropped 2 bases and J dropped 1 base, with 2 bases sitting between them. Germline V gives CDR1 MNHEY, CDR2 SVGAGI. The CDR3 here is CASSYQNTGELFF. CDR3 in DNA: TGTGCCAGCAGTTACCAGAACACCGGGGAGCTGTTTTTT.

V usage is TRBV6-6 and J usage is TRBJ2-1; 12 positions agree with TRBD2. The CDR3 spans 16 residues. Germline loops: CDR1 MNHNY, CDR2 SVGAGI (reference sequence). The V segment lost 2 bases and the J segment 8 bases; nucleotides outside the gene matches: 7. This CDR3 reads CASSYPLAGGTDEQFF. CDR3 coding DNA: TGTGCCAGCAGTTACCCCCTAGCGGGAGGGACGGATGAGCAGTTCTTC.

The J gene is TRBJ1-2, the V gene TRBV29-1; D not resolved. Germline V lookup: CDR1 SQVTM, CDR2 ANQGSEA. V shed 6 bases and J shed 7 bases, with 18 bases lying between them. The CDR3 has 13 residues. This CDR3 is CSVQQWGFSGYTF. CDR3 bases: TGCAGCGTGCAACAGTGGGGATTCAGTGGCTACACCTTC.

This clone appeared once. The junction shows a germline mismatch at one end, possibly a read error. The chain couples TRBV6-1 to TRBJ2-3; no definite D call. CDR1 is MNHNS and CDR2 is SASEGT in the germline V gene. This CDR3 comprises 14 residues. The CDR3 region has the DNA TGTGCCAGTAGTGCAGGCCTAAGCACAGATACGCAGTATTTT. Translating it yields CASSAGLSTDTQYF.